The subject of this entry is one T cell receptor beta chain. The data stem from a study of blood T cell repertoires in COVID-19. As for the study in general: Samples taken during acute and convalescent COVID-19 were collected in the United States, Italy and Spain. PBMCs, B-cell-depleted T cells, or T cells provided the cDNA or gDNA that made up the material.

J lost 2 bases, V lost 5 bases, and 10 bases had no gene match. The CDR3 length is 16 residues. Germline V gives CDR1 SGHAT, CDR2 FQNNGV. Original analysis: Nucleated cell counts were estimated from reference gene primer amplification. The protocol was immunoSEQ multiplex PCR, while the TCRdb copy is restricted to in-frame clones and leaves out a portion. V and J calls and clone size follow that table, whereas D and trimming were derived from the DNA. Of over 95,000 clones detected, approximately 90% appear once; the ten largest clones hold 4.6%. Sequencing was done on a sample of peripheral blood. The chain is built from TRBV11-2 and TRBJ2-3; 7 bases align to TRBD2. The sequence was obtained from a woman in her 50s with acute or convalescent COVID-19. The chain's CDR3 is CASSDRTRKNTDTQYF. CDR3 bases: TGTGCCAGCAGCGATCGGACTAGGAAGAACACAGATACGCAGTATTTT.